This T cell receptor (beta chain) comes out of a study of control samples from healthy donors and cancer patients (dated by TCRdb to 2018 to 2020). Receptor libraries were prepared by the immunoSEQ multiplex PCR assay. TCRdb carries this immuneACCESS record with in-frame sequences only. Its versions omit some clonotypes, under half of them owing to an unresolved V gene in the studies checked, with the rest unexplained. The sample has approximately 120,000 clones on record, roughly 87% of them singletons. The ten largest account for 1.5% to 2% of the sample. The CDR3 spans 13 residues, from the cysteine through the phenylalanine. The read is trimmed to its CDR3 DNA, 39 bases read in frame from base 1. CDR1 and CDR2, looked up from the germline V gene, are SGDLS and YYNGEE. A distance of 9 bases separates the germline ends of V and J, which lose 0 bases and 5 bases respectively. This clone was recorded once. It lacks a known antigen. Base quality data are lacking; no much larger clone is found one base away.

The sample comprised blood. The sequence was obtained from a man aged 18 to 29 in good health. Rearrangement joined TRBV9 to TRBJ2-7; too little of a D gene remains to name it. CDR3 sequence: CASSVGSRNEQYF. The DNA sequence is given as TGTGCCAGCAGCGTAGGGTCTCGAAACGAGCAGTACTTC.